This TCR beta chain was profiled in a study of graft-versus-host responses after intestinal transplantation. About this clone itself: Its antigen is currently unknown.

Clones were sequenced by immunoSEQ multiplex PCR, and TCRdb holds only the in-frame ones, with some missing. The table includes some 86,000 clones, about 90% detected once. J gave up 2 bases and V 5 bases, and 12 bases lay outside the gene matches. Germline V CDR1 and CDR2: SGHAT, FQNNGV. The CDR3 contains 17 residues. This TCR derives from a human donor who received an intestinal transplant. The rearrangement links TRBV11-2 to TRBJ2-5, with TRBD2 matching over 9 bases. Source: unstimulated CD8+ T cells sorted from spleen or lymph node cells, taken before intestinal transplant. The CDR3 DNA sequence: TGTGCCAGCAGCGTACTGCGGAGCGGGGGGCGTCAAGAGACCCAGTACTTC. Its protein product is CASSVLRSGGRQETQYF. Full variable domain (remainder filled in from reference TRBV11-2 and TRBJ2-5): EAGVAQSPRYKIIEKRQSVAFWCNPISGHATLYWYQQILGQGPKLLIQFQNNGVVDDSQLPKDRFSAERLKGVDSTLKIQPAKLEDSAVYLCASSVLRSGGRQETQYFGPGTRLLVL.